Listed here is a single T cell receptor (beta chain). Its antigen is undetermined. Deletions cut 5 bases from V and 3 bases from J, with 13 bases between. Germline V gene sequence: CDR1 MGHRA, CDR2 YSYEKL. This CDR3 comprises 14 residues. This specimen belongs to a study of monozygotic twins with cystic fibrosis. Study overall: Roughly 3 micrograms of fragmented DNA underwent roughly 15 PCR cycles for library preparation. Regarding the study as a whole: V usage most resembled the co-twin in 13 of 16 pairs. Nucleotide-identical clonotype sharing was significantly higher within monozygotic CF twin pairs than between unrelated CF individuals.

The method was immunoSEQ multiplex PCR; TCRdb's version includes in-frame clones alone and lacks a portion of them. The sample lists some 10,000 clones, 99% occurring once. This sequence originates from a man between 18 and 29 years old with cystic fibrosis. Material for sequencing was blood. This sequence joins TRBV4-1 and TRBJ1-1; D unresolved. Written as DNA, the CDR3 is TGCGCCAGCAGCACGGGGTTTGGGGACACTGAAGCTTTCTTT. Translation: CASSTGFGDTEAFF.